This T cell receptor beta chain was retrieved from a study of blood T cell repertoires in COVID-19. As for the study in general: Acute-phase and convalescent COVID-19 samples originated in the United States, Italy and Spain. T cells, B-cell-depleted T cells, or PBMCs provided the cDNA or gDNA that served as material.

In the study's own analysis: Scientists estimated how many nucleated cells there were by amplifying reference gene primers. The protocol was immunoSEQ multiplex PCR, while the TCRdb copy is restricted to in-frame clones and leaves out a portion. V and J calls and clone size come straight from that table; D and trimming were deduced from the DNA. The sample consists of 150,000 to 200,000 clones, about four fifths of them appearing once. The CDR3 runs to 15 residues. Looked up from germline, CDR1 is SGHNT and CDR2 is YYREEE (reference sequence). V was cut by 4 bases and J by 0 bases, with 11 bases left in between.

The TCR originated in a man between 60 and 70 years old with acute or convalescent COVID-19. V usage is TRBV5-4 and J usage is TRBJ2-1, with D possibly TRBD1 on 6 matching bases. Material for sequencing was peripheral blood. The CDR3 DNA sequence: TGTGCCAGCAGCAGCCGGGGACACTCCTACAATGAGCAGTTCTTC. Its protein product is CASSSRGHSYNEQFF. The variable domain in full, with the rest retrieved from reference TRBV5-4 and TRBJ2-1, is ETGVTQSPTHLIKTRGQQVTLRCSSQSGHNTVSWYQQALGQGPQFIFQYYREEENGRGNFPPRFSGLQFPNYSSELNVNALELDDSALYLCASSSRGHSYNEQFFGPGTRLTVL.